This T cell receptor (beta chain) was captured in a study of shared clonotypes between healthy human individuals (dated by TCRdb to 2018 to 2021). As for the study more broadly: A couple of women and a few men aged 18 to 49 years were included in the cohort. Between about 0.94 and 8.9 billion PBMCs per donor were obtained by leukapheresis. To estimate repertoire size and how much clonotype sharing occurs between individuals, the study deeply sequenced the blood TCR repertoires of 5 or 6 healthy adults. For each donor, CD4 naive and CD4 memory were each run on three plates, CD8 naive on two plates, and CD8 memory on one plate. To increase sequencing depth and limit assay-specific biases, TCR repertoire library preparation and sequencing were carried out by different laboratories using diverse techniques.

Using the deep immunoSEQ assay, TCR CDR3 regions were amplified from genomic DNA by multiplex PCR. For each cell subset, the extracted genomic DNA was distributed evenly across all wells of several immunoSEQ 96-well plates, and each plate served as one replicate. For sorted subsets, roughly 200 ng of genomic DNA, equivalent to 25,000 to 35,000 T cell genomes, went into each replicate PCR. The purified libraries were quantified using a Qubit 3.0 fluorometer, sized with a Bioanalyzer 2100, and then quantified again using the KAPA Library Quantification kit. Each immunoSEQ 96-well plate was sequenced on its own single-read 150-cycle Illumina NextSeq 550 flow cell. As for how the authors treated the data: Because the immunoSEQ output held only junctional sequences and lacked quality scores, the filtering could not match the filtering applied to full-length reads. To assign V/J genes and CDR3, sequences were annotated using PyIR, a Python wrapper for IgBLAST v1.9, with IMGT germline references. Any read was removed if the V/J assignment was weak (E-value above 1e-6), the CDR3 was missing, or the read contained stop codons, out-of-frame junctions, or ambiguous translated residues. V3J clonotypes were defined by identical inferred V gene, J gene, and CDR3 amino acid sequence. The percentage overlap between two repertoires was calculated by dividing the number of shared unique clonotypes by the size of the smaller repertoire. Repertoire richness was assessed with RTK rarefaction, the Chao1 estimator, and Recon v2.1 estimates of unobserved clonotypes. OLGA was used to compute generation probabilities for all TCRbeta clonotypes that the gDNA method yielded from four donors. TCRdb retrieved this table from immuneACCESS and kept in-frame rearrangements only. Not all clones are present; in checked studies, unresolved V genes account for under half, and no reason is known for the remainder. V, J and clone size are taken as reported in that table, and D and trimming were inferred from the DNA itself. This sample lists fewer than 1.4 million clones; around three quarters were detected once. 0.61% of the sample comes from the top ten.

Study-level results and caveats: Only blood was sampled, and tissue TCR repertoires likely differ from those in blood. Based on pairwise subsampling, the degree of clonotype sharing among donors was expected to be affected by sequencing depth. Clonotypes shared by all four sorted-subset donors showed higher generation probabilities than non-shared clonotypes. Incomplete sequencing was indicated by rarefaction of sorted-subset datasets, despite the large sequencing depth. Naive subsets generally had larger estimated clonotype richness than memory subsets did. Roughly 5% of naive CD4, 3.5% of naive CD8, 2.3% of memory CD4, and 0.4% of memory CD8 clonotypes were shared across a few donors. The small number of donors limited the genetic and exposure-history diversity represented.

As regards this clone: The specificity of this receptor is unknown. No base qualities exist here, and no much larger clone lies one base off it.

Reading from cysteine to phenylalanine, the CDR3 counts 14 amino acids. Only the CDR3 DNA stays, 42 bases, in frame from base 1. The V end loses 2 bases and the J end loses 5 bases, and a stretch of 13 bases separates them. CDR1 is given as SGHRS and CDR2 as YFSETQ, both from the germline V gene. Donors were healthy HIV-negative adults with no recently reported acute infections or vaccinations. Every donor was a Caucasian adult residing in Nashville, Tennessee, USA. CD4+ T cells were enriched by magnetic negative selection; naive cells were then positively selected on CD45RA, and the negative fraction formed the memory subset. Blood was collected by leukapheresis, and PBMCs were isolated by Ficoll-Histopaque density gradient centrifugation and then cryopreserved in liquid nitrogen vapor phase. Analytical flow cytometry was used to check the purity and quantity of every magnetically sorted T cell population. Genomic DNA was isolated from each sorted fraction and quantified by UV absorbance on a Nanodrop 2000c.

The chain is encoded by TRBV5-1 joined to TRBJ2-5; a confident D gene designation cannot be given. The sequencing sample was made of memory CD4+ T cells from PBMCs. The cell subset or site label for this specimen denotes: CD45RA-negative fraction. This sequence originates from a young man in good health. Some clones in this sample may be carry-over from other donors' samples. The DNA sequence is TGCGCCAGCAGCTTCAGACCCATCGGGGAGACCCAGTACTTC. The translation is CASSFRPIGETQYF.